A single sample is the source of the 17 T cell receptor beta chains below, sequenced in a study of blood T cells in healthy people across ages. A second PCR of roughly 7 to 11 cycles used a sample-barcoded 5' primer and a J-beta primer mix. TCRdb used MiXCR to reprocess the 5' RACE reads, holding one entry per CDR3 protein. The sample has 1 million or so distinct CDR3 sequences, around 45% seen once; the top ten hold over 15%. Input material: blood. The receptors come from a woman aged 55-70 years in good health.

Concerning this clonotype: The junction departs from germline at one end; a sequencing error may be responsible. V and J are TRBV20-1 and TRBJ1-6, with D tentatively TRBD1 (6 bases). The germline V gene encodes CDR1 DFQATT and CDR2 SNEGSKA (reference sequence). CDR3 length: 15 amino acids. Here the CDR3 DNA reads TGCGGTGCTAGGGGGGGCAGGGGAGATGGCTCACCCCTCCACTTT. It specifies CGARGGRGDGSPLHF.

V and J are TRBV18 and TRBJ2-1, with D maybe TRBD1 (5 bases). V was trimmed by 4 bases and J by 6 bases, leaving 7 bases between them. Germline CDR1 KGHSH, CDR2 LQKENI. The CDR3 is 12 residues long. DNA of the CDR3: TGTGCCAGCTCACGAGACAGCAATGAGCAGTTCTTC. Translating it yields CASSRDSNEQFF. Full variable domain (rest looked up from reference TRBV18 and TRBJ2-1): NAGVMQNPRHLVRRRGQEARLRCSPMKGHSHVYWYRQLPEEGLKFMVYLQKENIIDESGMPKERFSAEFPKEGPSILRIQQVVRGDSAAYFCASSRDSNEQFFGPGTRLTVL.

The chain carries TRBV18 and TRBJ2-7; the D gene could be TRBD1 or TRBD2 (5 bases each). Germline V lookup: CDR1 KGHSH, CDR2 LQKENI. V dropped 6 bases and J dropped 6 bases, with 15 bases sitting between them. The length of the CDR3 is 13 residues. The CDR3 sequence: CASSPARDAEQYF. CDR3 coding DNA: TGTGCCAGCTCCCCTGCCAGGGACGCCGAGCAGTACTTC.

V and J are TRBV2 and TRBJ2-1, with D perhaps given as TRBD1 or TRBD2 (6 bases each). This CDR3 has 15 amino acids. Trimming took off 6 bases at V and 4 bases at J, with 16 bases between the two ends. CDR1 and CDR2 from the germline V gene are SNHLY and FYNNEI. The CDR3 region is CASSVRGELYNEQFF. The CDR3 region has the DNA TGTGCCAGCAGCGTGAGGGGGGAGCTGTACAATGAGCAGTTCTTC.

The CDR3 reads CASSSKMGRTEAFF. The CDR3 DNA sequence: TGCGCCAGCAGCTCGAAAATGGGTCGCACTGAAGCTTTCTTT. This chain joins TRBV5-1 and TRBJ1-1; D gene ambiguous. CDR1 SGHRS and CDR2 YFSETQ come from the germline V gene. The CDR3 is 14 amino acids. Between the trimmed V and J ends, which lost 3 bases and 4 bases, there was a span of 13 bases. Variable domain in full (rest from reference TRBV5-1 and TRBJ1-1): KAGVTQTPRYLIKTRGQQVTLSCSPISGHRSVSWYQQTPGQGLQFLFEYFSETQRNKGNFPGRFSGRQFSNSRSEMNVSTLELGDSALYLCASSSKMGRTEAFFGQGTRLTVV.

The rearrangement uses TRBV7-2 and TRBJ2-7, with D uncertain. Germline-derived CDR1 and CDR2 are SGHTA and FQGNSA. Trimming removed 4 bases at V and 3 bases at J, with 16 bases between. The length of the CDR3 is 15 residues. The CDR3 loop reads CASSSPTQTHYEQYF. The CDR3 DNA reads as TGTGCCAGCAGCTCCCCTACCCAAACCCACTACGAGCAGTACTTC.

A few counts support this clonotype. CDR3 protein: CASSLMSRFSYEQYF. CDR3 bases: TGTGCCAGCAGCTTAATGTCGCGTTTCTCCTACGAGCAGTACTTC. The gene calls are TRBV5-6 and TRBJ2-7; unclear D gene. In germline, CDR1 is SGHDT, CDR2 YYEEEE. Trimming shortened V by 2 bases and J by 0 bases, and 12 bases separated the two germline ends. The CDR3 covers 15 residues.

V usage is TRBV5-6 and J usage is TRBJ2-5; TRBD1 matches 10 bases. The V gene end was trimmed by 4 bases and the J gene end by 11 bases; junction bases not matched to a gene: 17. The CDR3 runs 16 residues. CDR1 is SGHDT and CDR2 is YYEEEE in the germline V gene. CDR3 coding DNA: TGTGCCAGCAGCCCGACAGGGGGCGGGAGTGGGAATGAGCAGTACTTC. This gives the protein CASSPTGGGSGNEQYF.

The chain employs TRBV6-5 and TRBJ2-1; unclear D gene. The CDR3 extends over 16 amino acids. With 0 bases removed from V and 0 bases from J, the gap between germline ends came to 9 bases. Germline assignment: CDR1 MNHEY and CDR2 SVGAGI. The chain's CDR3 is CASSYSSLSSYNEQFF. The CDR3 DNA is TGTGCCAGCAGTTACTCCTCCCTGAGCTCCTACAATGAGCAGTTCTTC.

This sequence joins TRBV27 and TRBJ2-3; 9 nucleotides align to TRBD1. Unmatched junction bases numbered 7, after V lost 6 bases and J lost 3 bases. This CDR3 comprises 15 residues. Germline CDR1 and CDR2: MNHEY and SMNVEV (reference sequence). The CDR3 nucleotides are TGTGCCAGCAGGGACAGGGGTGCGGGTACAGATACGCAGTATTTT. Its protein is CASRDRGAGTDTQYF.

This chain links TRBV2 with TRBJ2-2, with unresolved D. V was trimmed by 7 bases and J by 3 bases, leaving 15 bases between them. The CDR3 is made up of 15 amino acids. The germline V gene encodes CDR1 SNHLY and CDR2 FYNNEI. CDR3 residues: CASKLSRLHTGELFF. The DNA of the CDR3 is TGTGCCAGCAAATTATCGAGGCTACACACCGGGGAGCTGTTTTTT.

The chain couples TRBV20-1 to TRBJ2-5; 8 nucleotides agree with TRBD1. The V segment lost 6 bases and the J segment 5 bases; nucleotides outside the gene matches: 8. This CDR3 spans 13 amino acids. Germline V CDR1 and CDR2: DFQATT, SNEGSKA (reference sequence). The DNA of the CDR3 is TGCAGTGCAAACAAAGGGGACAGGGAGACCCAGTACTTC. It specifies CSANKGDRETQYF.

This sequence joins TRBV7-3 and TRBJ2-5; 9 nucleotides align to TRBD2. After removal of 4 bases from V and 1 base from J, the junction contained 1 base not matched to a gene. The CDR3 is made up of 14 amino acids. CDR1 is SGHTA, CDR2 FQGTGA, per germline. The CDR3 loop reads CASSSSGTQETQYF. CDR3 DNA: TGTGCCAGCAGCTCTAGCGGGACCCAAGAGACCCAGTACTTC.

This clonotype was counted a single time. A junction boundary mismatches the germline segment, possibly from a read error. The chain employs TRBV4-2 and TRBJ2-1, with 8 nucleotides matching TRBD1. Per germline, CDR1 LGHNA and CDR2 YNFKEQ. CDR3 size: 15 residues. CDR3 sequence reads: CAGSQATDRDNEQFF. In DNA, the CDR3 is TGTGCCGGCAGCCAAGCGACGGACAGGGACAATGAGCAGTTCTTC.

The genes are TRBV20-1 and TRBJ2-5; D call uncertain. The ends were cut back, 5 bases at V and 0 bases at J, with 10 bases in the middle. There are 13 residues in the CDR3. Germline V gene lookup returns CDR1 DFQATT and CDR2 SNEGSKA (reference sequence). The CDR3 DNA reads as TGCAGTGCTTGGCTAGGATACCAAGAGACCCAGTACTTC. Protein: CSAWLGYQETQYF.

The V gene is TRBV29-1, the J gene TRBJ1-4; a weak D match, TRBD1 (5 bases). The CDR3 length is 12 residues. Germline CDR1 reads SQVTM; CDR2 reads ANQGSEA. The ends were cut back, 7 bases at V and 6 bases at J, with 12 bases in the middle. The CDR3 nucleotides read TGCAGCGGAGGGACCGGCCATGAAAAACTGTTTTTT. Encoded protein: CSGGTGHEKLFF.

This sequence joins TRBV20-1 and TRBJ2-1; 8 nucleotides agree with TRBD2. From germline, CDR1 is DFQATT and CDR2 SNEGSKA (reference sequence). J was trimmed by 1 base and V by 5 bases; bases with no gene match: 7. CDR3 length: 15 amino acids. The DNA for the CDR3 is TGCAGTGCTCCAATAGCGGGAAGGTCCTACAATGAGCAGTTCTTC. It encodes CSAPIAGRSYNEQFF.